These 29 T cell receptor beta chains were all obtained from the same sample, sequenced in a study of T cells after yellow fever vaccination. TCRdb reprocessed the 5' RACE reads via MiXCR and lists one record per CDR3 protein. Here the sample spans over 300,000 distinct CDR3 sequences, about 4% being singletons. The sample consisted of PBMCs, taken 5 days after the yellow fever booster vaccination. These TCRs come from a man aged 18 to 30 who received the YFV17D yellow fever vaccine.

J is TRBJ2-3 and V is TRBV6-2 or TRBV6-3; TRBD1 aligns across 8 bases. Losses at the gene ends were 10 bases for V and 3 bases for J; bases not matched to a gene: 9. CDR1 MNHEY and CDR2 SVGEGT come from the germline V gene. The CDR3 is 14 residues long. This CDR3 reads CATRDRLLTDTQYF. In nucleotides, the CDR3 is TGTGCCACCCGGGACAGGTTATTGACAGATACGCAGTATTTT.

The V and J genes are TRBV18 and TRBJ1-3; no definite D call. This CDR3 region has 15 residues. The germline V gene has CDR1 KGHSH and CDR2 LQKENI. Trimming shortened V by 3 bases and J by 0 bases, and 9 bases separated the two germline ends. The CDR3 protein is CASSPPGNSGNTIYF. CDR3 nucleotide sequence: TGTGCCAGCTCACCGCCGGGAAACTCTGGAAACACCATATATTTT.

This clonotype has only a few counts. V gene TRBV6-5 combines with J gene TRBJ2-5; TRBD2 agrees at 7 bases. The CDR3 is made up of 13 amino acids. Germline V lookup: CDR1 MNHEY, CDR2 SVGAGI. V was pared by 6 bases and J by 5 bases, with 6 bases of the junction left unmatched. This chain's CDR3 is CASSHGGGETQYF. CDR3 nucleotides: TGTGCCAGCAGCCACGGGGGAGGGGAGACCCAGTACTTC.

This clonotype was found a few times. The CDR3 loop is CASSLGSKETQYF. The CDR3 DNA reads TGTGCCAGCAGCTTGGGCTCTAAAGAGACCCAGTACTTC. The chain carries TRBV7-9 and TRBJ2-5; D gene unclear. V was pared by 3 bases and J by 3 bases, with 8 bases between. This CDR3 has 13 amino acids. Germline loops: CDR1 SEHNR, CDR2 FQNEAQ (reference sequence).

This chain connects TRBV6-6 to TRBJ2-5; maybe TRBD1 (6 bases). From germline, CDR1 is MNHNY and CDR2 SVGAGI (reference sequence). The V end was cut by 0 bases, the J end by 3 bases, with 11 bases between. CDR3 length: 15 residues. The CDR3 region has the DNA TGTGCCAGCAGTTACTCCCCGACAGGAGAAGAGACCCAGTACTTC. Protein: CASSYSPTGEETQYF.

The chain joins TRBV10-3 to TRBJ1-1, with D possibly being TRBD1 (5 bases). The CDR3 has 13 residues. V lost 8 bases and J 1 base, leaving 11 bases between the germline ends. Per the germline V gene, CDR1 is ENHRY and CDR2 is SYGVKD. The CDR3 reads CAIRDAGNTEAFF. As DNA, the CDR3 is TGTGCCATCCGGGACGCGGGGAACACTGAAGCTTTCTTT.

This clonotype has a count of ten or more. This chain connects TRBV7-9 to TRBJ1-5; a weak D match, TRBD1 (5 bases). V lost 5 bases, J lost 9 bases, and 20 bases lay in between. The CDR3 length is 15 residues. From germline, CDR1 is SEHNR and CDR2 FQNEAQ (reference sequence). The CDR3 region has the DNA TGTGCCAGCAGCGCCGACATCCCGGTGGGGCGGCCCCAGCATTTT. Protein sequence: CASSADIPVGRPQHF.

This clonotype was seen a handful of times. This chain joins TRBV11-2 and TRBJ1-2, with D perhaps matching TRBD1 (6 bases). This CDR3 comprises 14 residues. Trimming cost V 8 bases and J 4 bases, with 17 bases left between them. Germline V gene data show CDR1 as SGHAT and CDR2 as FQNNGV. The CDR3 is CASALRGSSYGYTF. The CDR3 DNA sequence: TGTGCCAGCGCTCTGAGGGGGTCGAGCTATGGCTACACCTTC. Combining the CDR3 with reference TRBV11-2 and TRBJ1-2 gives the whole variable domain EAGVAQSPRYKIIEKRQSVAFWCNPISGHATLYWYQQILGQGPKLLIQFQNNGVVDDSQLPKDRFSAERLKGVDSTLKIQPAKLEDSAVYLCASALRGSSYGYTFGSGTRLTVV.

The chain carries TRBV20-1 and TRBJ1-5; tentatively, D is TRBD1 (6 bases). The CDR3 loop spans 15 amino acids. V shed 8 bases and J shed 2 bases, with 19 bases lying between them. The germline V gene encodes CDR1 DFQATT and CDR2 SNEGSKA (reference sequence). The CDR3 sequence: CSSYVTGSGNQPQHF. CDR3 DNA: TGCAGTTCCTACGTGACAGGCTCGGGCAATCAGCCCCAGCATTTT.

This clonotype showed up many times. J is TRBJ1-1 and V is TRBV7-2; no firm D call. The CDR3 contains 12 residues. The V end was cut by 2 bases, the J end by 4 bases, with 5 bases between. The germline CDR1 and CDR2 sequences are SGHTA and FQGNSA. The CDR3 sequence: CASSLYGTEAFF. DNA for the CDR3: TGTGCCAGCAGCTTATATGGCACTGAAGCTTTCTTT.

The sample holds many counts of this clonotype. The chain joins TRBV11-2 to TRBJ1-2, with D uncertain. V lost 4 bases and J 4 bases, leaving 22 bases between the germline ends. The germline V gene has CDR1 SGHAT and CDR2 FQNNGV. The CDR3 extends over 17 amino acids. The CDR3 is CASSSFRAGGSTYGYTF. The CDR3 nucleotides are TGTGCCAGCAGCTCGTTCCGTGCGGGAGGCTCGACCTATGGCTACACCTTC.

This clonotype was detected a few times. V gene TRBV2 combines with J gene TRBJ2-7; D is perhaps TRBD1 (5 bases). Germline V gives CDR1 SNHLY, CDR2 FYNNEI. V lost 11 bases to trimming and J lost 7 bases, with 21 bases between them. This CDR3 region has 13 residues. CDR3 nucleotide sequence: TGTGCCGCCCGCCGGGTCAGGGCGAATGAGCAGTACTTC. This translates into CAARRVRANEQYF.

This clonotype was counted only a few times. This chain links TRBV5-1 with TRBJ1-4; a weak D match, TRBD1 (6 bases). CDR3 length: 16 residues. The germline V and J ends were trimmed by 7 bases and 8 bases, with 24 bases remaining between them. Per germline, CDR1 SGHRS and CDR2 YFSETQ. The CDR3 loop is CASSRLEDSLREKLFF. The CDR3 DNA reads TGCGCCAGCTCCCGGTTGGAGGACAGCCTGAGGGAAAAACTGTTTTTT.

This clonotype was counted at least ten times. The V call is TRBV20-1, the J call TRBJ2-1; 9 positions agree with TRBD2. CDR3 length: 14 residues. The ends lost 6 bases at V and 9 bases at J; junction bases unmatched: 12. Germline V gives CDR1 DFQATT, CDR2 SNEGSKA (reference sequence). The CDR3 DNA follows: TGCAGTGCCCCTCCGAGGACTAGCGATGCTGAGCAGTTCTTC. It yields the protein CSAPPRTSDAEQFF.

The chain is built from TRBV9 and TRBJ2-5; the D gene is possibly TRBD2 (5 bases). Germline V gene data show CDR1 as SGDLS and CDR2 as YYNGEE. This CDR3 is built from 15 residues. V dropped 3 bases and J dropped 4 bases, with 16 bases sitting between them. DNA of the CDR3: TGTGCCAGCAGCGGTGGGTCCCCTGAGGGAGAGACCCAGTACTTC. Translation gives CASSGGSPEGETQYF.

Ten or more counts support this clonotype. The J gene is TRBJ1-6, the V gene TRBV7-2; no definite D call. The CDR3 contains 13 residues. Germline CDR1 is SGHTA and CDR2 is FQGNSA. V lost 3 bases, J lost 12 bases, and 12 bases lay in between. For the CDR3, the DNA is TGTGCCAGCAGCTTGAGGCCGAGGGAACCCCTCCACTTT. Protein: CASSLRPREPLHF.

This clonotype was seen a few times. This chain joins TRBV9 and TRBJ1-1; possible D gene TRBD1, 5 bases. CDR1 and CDR2 from the germline V gene are SGDLS and YYNGEE. Trimming stripped 4 bases from V and 3 bases from J, with 16 bases between. The CDR3 loop spans 15 amino acids. CDR3 bases: TGTGCCAGCAGCACGCGCGGCAGGGATGACACTGAAGCTTTCTTT. It yields the protein CASSTRGRDDTEAFF.

The V call is TRBV7-2, the J call TRBJ1-6, with D perhaps matching TRBD1 (5 bases). Trimming took 4 bases from V and 7 from J, leaving 11 bases between them. The germline V gene encodes CDR1 SGHTA and CDR2 FQGNSA. This CDR3 has 14 residues. For the CDR3, the DNA is TGTGCCAGCAGCTCCTGGGACGGCAATTCACCCCTCCACTTT. As protein: CASSSWDGNSPLHF.

This clonotype has just a few counts. The chain joins TRBV5-1 to TRBJ2-1; D perhaps matches TRBD2 (5 bases). Per the germline V gene, CDR1 is SGHRS and CDR2 is YFSETQ. This CDR3 has 15 amino acids. V was pared by 4 bases and J by 6 bases, with 17 bases between. The chain's CDR3 is CASSARTPDGNEQFF. CDR3 nucleotides: TGCGCCAGCAGCGCGCGGACTCCGGATGGCAATGAGCAGTTCTTC.

In this sample, this clonotype turned up many times. The gene calls are TRBV5-1 and TRBJ2-2; D remains unclear. CDR1 SGHRS and CDR2 YFSETQ come from the germline V gene. The CDR3 sequence is 14 residues long. V lost 6 bases, J lost 0 bases, and 9 bases lay in between. CDR3 amino acids: CASMVATNTGELFF. The DNA for the CDR3 is TGCGCCAGCATGGTGGCGACGAACACCGGGGAGCTGTTTTTT. Supplemented by reference TRBV5-1 and TRBJ2-2, the full variable domain reads KAGVTQTPRYLIKTRGQQVTLSCSPISGHRSVSWYQQTPGQGLQFLFEYFSETQRNKGNFPGRFSGRQFSNSRSEMNVSTLELGDSALYLCASMVATNTGELFFGEGSRLTVL.

A few counts support this clonotype. This chain links TRBV20-1 with TRBJ1-6; D might be TRBD1 (5 bases). V was trimmed by 7 bases and J by 2 bases, leaving 9 bases between them. In germline, CDR1 is DFQATT, CDR2 SNEGSKA (reference sequence). The CDR3 covers 13 residues. This CDR3 is CSGRDTYNSPLHF. For the CDR3, the DNA is TGCAGTGGCAGGGATACCTATAATTCACCCCTCCACTTT.

The table lists this clonotype with many counts. The chain couples TRBV6-1 to TRBJ2-3; 8 bases map to TRBD2. With 4 bases clipped from V and 1 base from J, the junction kept 1 base outside the gene matches. Germline-derived CDR1 and CDR2 are MNHNS and SASEGT. CDR3 length: 14 residues. DNA for the CDR3: TGTGCCAGCAGTGCGGGGGGGGGCACAGATACGCAGTATTTT. The encoded protein is CASSAGGGTDTQYF.

This clonotype has a count of ten or more. This chain links TRBV6-2 or TRBV6-3 with TRBJ2-7, with D perhaps matching TRBD1 or TRBD2 (5 bases each). Germline loops: CDR1 MNHEY, CDR2 SVGEGT. The length of the CDR3 is 14 residues. V gave up 2 bases and J gave up 2 bases, with 10 bases separating them. CDR3 amino acids: CASSYGTTTYEQYV. The CDR3 DNA follows: TGTGCCAGCAGTTACGGGACGACTACCTACGAGCAGTACGTC.

This clonotype was recorded at least ten times. This rearrangement joins TRBV24-1 to TRBJ1-1; D perhaps matches TRBD1 (6 bases). This CDR3 region has 13 residues. V was shortened by 7 bases and J by 4 bases, with 12 bases between the two germline ends. CDR1 is KGHDR and CDR2 is SFDVKD in the germline V gene. The DNA for the CDR3 is TGTGCCACCAGAAACAGGGTGGGCACTGAAGCTTTCTTT. It specifies CATRNRVGTEAFF.

This chain links TRBV18 with TRBJ1-3; D gene uncertain. The V end was cut by 1 base, the J end by 3 bases, with 13 bases between. This CDR3 spans 16 amino acids. Germline V gene sequence: CDR1 KGHSH, CDR2 LQKENI. The CDR3 DNA sequence: TGTGCCAGCTCACCACTTCAGATGCCGAGTGGAAACACCATATATTTT. It translates to CASSPLQMPSGNTIYF.

This rearrangement joins TRBV6-2 or TRBV6-3 to TRBJ1-2; D is unclear. CDR1 and CDR2 (germline): MNHEY, SVGEGT. Trimming removed 8 bases from V and 2 bases from J, with 18 bases in between. This CDR3 contains 15 residues. The CDR3 region has the DNA TGTGCCAGCTTTACGTACGGTCGTAAGAACTATGGCTACACCTTC. Translating it yields CASFTYGRKNYGYTF.

This clonotype has only a few counts. The V gene is TRBV7-9, the J gene TRBJ1-2; D is undetermined. The V gene lost 5 bases and the J gene lost 8 bases, with 12 bases spanning the gap. This CDR3 is 12 amino acids long. Germline-derived CDR1 and CDR2 are SEHNR and FQNEAQ (reference sequence). DNA of the CDR3: TGTGCCAGCAGCCTGGGAGCTTTAGGCTACACCTTC. It is translated as CASSLGALGYTF.

This clonotype was observed many times. The chain joins TRBV4-1 to TRBJ1-1; 7 bases align to TRBD1. CDR1 MGHRA and CDR2 YSYEKL come from the germline V gene. This CDR3 is 17 amino acids long. J lost 1 base, V lost 1 base, and 9 bases had no gene match. The chain's CDR3 is CASSQGRLGQSNTEAFF. For the CDR3, the DNA is TGCGCCAGCAGCCAAGGGCGCCTGGGACAGTCGAACACTGAAGCTTTCTTT.

This clonotype was picked up many times. The J gene is TRBJ2-3, the V gene TRBV29-1; D ambiguous. Germline V gene data show CDR1 as SQVTM and CDR2 as ANQGSEA. The V end was cut by 4 bases, the J end by 4 bases, with 21 bases between. This CDR3 is built from 16 residues. This CDR3 reads CSVVRSAETSPDTQYF. As DNA, the CDR3 is TGCAGCGTTGTTCGGTCCGCGGAAACCTCCCCAGATACGCAGTATTTT.